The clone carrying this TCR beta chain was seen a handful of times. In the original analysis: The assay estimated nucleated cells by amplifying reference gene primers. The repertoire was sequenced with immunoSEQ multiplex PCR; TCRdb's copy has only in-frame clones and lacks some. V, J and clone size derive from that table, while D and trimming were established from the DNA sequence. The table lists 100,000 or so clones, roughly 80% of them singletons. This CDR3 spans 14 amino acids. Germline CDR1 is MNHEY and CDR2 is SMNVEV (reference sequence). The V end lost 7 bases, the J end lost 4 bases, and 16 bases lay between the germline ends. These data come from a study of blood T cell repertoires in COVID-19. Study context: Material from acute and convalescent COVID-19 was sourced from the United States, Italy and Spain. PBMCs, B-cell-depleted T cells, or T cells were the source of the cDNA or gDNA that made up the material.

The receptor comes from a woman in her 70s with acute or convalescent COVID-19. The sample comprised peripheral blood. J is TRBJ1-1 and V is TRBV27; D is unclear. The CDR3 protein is CASNGNTGSTEAFF. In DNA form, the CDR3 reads TGTGCCAGCAACGGGAACACGGGGTCCACTGAAGCTTTCTTT.